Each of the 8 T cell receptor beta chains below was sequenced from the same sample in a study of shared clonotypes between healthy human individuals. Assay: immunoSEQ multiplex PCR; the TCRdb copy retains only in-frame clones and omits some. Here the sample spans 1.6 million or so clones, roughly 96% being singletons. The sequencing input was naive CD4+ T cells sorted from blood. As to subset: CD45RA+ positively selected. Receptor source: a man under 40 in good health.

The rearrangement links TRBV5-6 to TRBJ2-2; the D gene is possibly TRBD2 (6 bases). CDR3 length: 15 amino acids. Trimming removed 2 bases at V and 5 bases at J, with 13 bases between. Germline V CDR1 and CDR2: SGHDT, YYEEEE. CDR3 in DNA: TGTGCCAGCAGCTTCCCCGGGGGTAGGACCGGGGAGCTGTTTTTT. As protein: CASSFPGGRTGELFF.

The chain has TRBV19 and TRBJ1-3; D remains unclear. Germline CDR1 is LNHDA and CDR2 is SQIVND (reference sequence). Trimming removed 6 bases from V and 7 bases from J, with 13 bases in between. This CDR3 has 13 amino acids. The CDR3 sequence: CASSRTPGNTIYF. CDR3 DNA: TGTGCCAGTAGCCGGACCCCCGGGAACACCATATATTTT. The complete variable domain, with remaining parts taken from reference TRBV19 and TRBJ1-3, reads DGGITQSPKYLFRKEGQNVTLSCEQNLNHDAMYWYRQDPGQGLRLIYYSQIVNDFQKGDIAEGYSVSREKKESFPLTVTSAQKNPTAFYLCASSRTPGNTIYFGEGSWLTVV.

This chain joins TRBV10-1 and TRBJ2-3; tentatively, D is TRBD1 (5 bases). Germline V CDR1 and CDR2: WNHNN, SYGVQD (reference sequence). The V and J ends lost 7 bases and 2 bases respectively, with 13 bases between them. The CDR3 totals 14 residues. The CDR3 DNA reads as TGCGCCAGCATGGTTTGGGGCCCCACAGATACGCAGTATTTT. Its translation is CASMVWGPTDTQYF.

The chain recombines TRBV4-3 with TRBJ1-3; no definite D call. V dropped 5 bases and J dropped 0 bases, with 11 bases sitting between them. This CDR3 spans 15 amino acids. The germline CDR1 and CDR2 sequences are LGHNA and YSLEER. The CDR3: CASSAGRSSGNTIYF. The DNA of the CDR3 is TGCGCCAGCAGCGCCGGCCGGTCCTCTGGAAACACCATATATTTT.

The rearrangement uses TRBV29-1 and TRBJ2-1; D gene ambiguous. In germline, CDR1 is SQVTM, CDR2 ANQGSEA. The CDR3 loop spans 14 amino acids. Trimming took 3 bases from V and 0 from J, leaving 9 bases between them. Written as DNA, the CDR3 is TGCAGCGTTGACCGTATTAGCTCCTACAATGAGCAGTTCTTC. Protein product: CSVDRISSYNEQFF.

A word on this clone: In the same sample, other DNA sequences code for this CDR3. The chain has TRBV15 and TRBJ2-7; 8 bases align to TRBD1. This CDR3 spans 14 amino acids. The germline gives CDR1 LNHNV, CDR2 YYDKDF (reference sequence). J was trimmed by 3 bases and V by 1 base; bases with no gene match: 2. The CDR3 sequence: CATSRGQGRYEQYF. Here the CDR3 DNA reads TGTGCCACCAGCAGAGGACAGGGGCGCTACGAGCAGTACTTC.

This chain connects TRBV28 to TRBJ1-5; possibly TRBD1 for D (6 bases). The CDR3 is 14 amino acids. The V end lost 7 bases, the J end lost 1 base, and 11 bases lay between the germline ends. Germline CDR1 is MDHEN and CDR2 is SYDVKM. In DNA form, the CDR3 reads TGTGCCAGCATCTGGGGGCACAGCAATCAGCCCCAGCATTTT. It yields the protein CASIWGHSNQPQHF.

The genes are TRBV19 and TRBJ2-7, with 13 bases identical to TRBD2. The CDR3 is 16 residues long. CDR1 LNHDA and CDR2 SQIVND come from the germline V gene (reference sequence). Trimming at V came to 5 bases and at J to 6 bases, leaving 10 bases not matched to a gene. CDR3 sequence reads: CASSPSRTSGSFEQYF. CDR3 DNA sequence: TGTGCCAGTAGTCCTTCACGGACTAGCGGGAGTTTCGAGCAGTACTTC.